The 4 T cell receptor beta chains below were found in one sample sequenced in a study of blood T cell repertoires in COVID-19. The assay was immunoSEQ multiplex PCR, and TCRdb's table has in-frame clones only and misses some. The table shows over 120,000 clones, with 80% to 85% occurring only once. The sequenced sample consisted of peripheral blood. The receptor set was obtained from an older woman with acute or convalescent COVID-19.

V gene TRBV14 combines with J gene TRBJ1-2; unclear D gene. The germline gives CDR1 SGHDN, CDR2 FVKESK. The V end lost 2 bases, the J end lost 7 bases, and 8 bases lay between the germline ends. This CDR3 is built from 12 residues. CDR3 in amino acids: CASSQTSGGYTF. CDR3 bases: TGTGCCAGCAGCCAAACCTCAGGTGGCTACACCTTC. Drawing the rest from reference TRBV14 and TRBJ1-2, the complete variable domain is EAGVTQFPSHSVIEKGQTVTLRCDPISGHDNLYWYRRVMGKEIKFLLHFVKESKQDESGMPNNRFLAERTGGTYSTLKVQPAELEDSGVYFCASSQTSGGYTFGSGTRLTVV.

The chain uses TRBV5-4 and TRBJ2-1, with D uncertain. The CDR3 is 12 amino acids. The germline gives CDR1 SGHNT, CDR2 YYREEE (reference sequence). Trimming removed 4 bases from V and 9 bases from J, with 11 bases in between. CDR3 protein: CASSIDTREQFF. The CDR3 DNA is TGTGCCAGCAGCATAGACACTCGTGAGCAGTTCTTC.

The V and J genes are TRBV4-1 and TRBJ1-1; 7 positions agree with TRBD1. The CDR3 is made up of 14 amino acids. Per germline, CDR1 MGHRA and CDR2 YSYEKL. V lost 1 base to trimming and J lost 5 bases; unmatched junction nucleotides: 4. DNA for the CDR3: TGCGCCAGCAGCCAAGGCAGGGGGAAGACTGAAGCTTTCTTT. Amino acid sequence: CASSQGRGKTEAFF.

This clone has a single count. V usage is TRBV7-8 and J usage is TRBJ2-1; D is possibly TRBD2 (6 bases). This CDR3 comprises 17 residues. Germline CDR1 and CDR2: SGHVS and FQNEAQ. Trimming took off 5 bases at V and 0 bases at J, with 17 bases between the two ends. The CDR3 is CASSHRLVFSSYNEQFF. CDR3 in DNA: TGTGCCAGCAGCCATAGACTAGTCTTTAGCTCCTACAATGAGCAGTTCTTC. The entire variable domain, with the rest obtained from reference TRBV7-8 and TRBJ2-1, is as follows: GAGVSQSPRYKVAKRGQDVALRCDPISGHVSLFWYQQALGQGPEFLTYFQNEAQLDKSGLPSDRFFAERPEGSVSTLKIQRTQQEDSAVYLCASSHRLVFSSYNEQFFGPGTRLTVL.